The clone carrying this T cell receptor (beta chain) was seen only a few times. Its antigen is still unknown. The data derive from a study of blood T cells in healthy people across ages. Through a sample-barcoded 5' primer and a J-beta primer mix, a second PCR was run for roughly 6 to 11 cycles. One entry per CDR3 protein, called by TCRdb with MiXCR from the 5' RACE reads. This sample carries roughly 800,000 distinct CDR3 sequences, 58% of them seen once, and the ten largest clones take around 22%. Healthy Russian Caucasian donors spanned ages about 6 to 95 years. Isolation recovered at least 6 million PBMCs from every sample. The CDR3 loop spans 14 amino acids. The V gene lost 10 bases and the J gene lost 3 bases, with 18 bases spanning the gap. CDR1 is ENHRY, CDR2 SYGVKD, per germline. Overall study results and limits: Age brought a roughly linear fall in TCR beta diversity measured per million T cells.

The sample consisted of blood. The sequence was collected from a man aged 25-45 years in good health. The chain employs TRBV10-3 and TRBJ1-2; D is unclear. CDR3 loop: CATHKVQPDYGYTF. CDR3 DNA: TGTGCCACCCATAAAGTACAGCCAGACTATGGCTACACCTTC.